A selection of T cell receptor beta chains follows, all from one sample in a study of a mutant IDH1 vaccine in newly diagnosed glioma. Assay: immunoSEQ multiplex PCR; the TCRdb copy retains only in-frame clones and omits some. The data contain some 60,000 clones, approximately 80% of them singletons. No antigen has been assigned to these receptors. This specimen was PBMCs, taken from a glioma patient whose treatment included an IDH1 peptide vaccine. These TCRs come from a man aged 30 to 45 with glioma. Each CDR3 is given with its conserved first and last residue. The order of the fields is J gene, V gene, CDR3 protein.

J gene: TRBJ1-1
V gene: TRBV5-4
CDR3 protein: CASSPGTGAYTEAFF

J gene: TRBJ2-5
V gene: TRBV9
CDR3 protein: CASSGQFAQETQYF

J gene: TRBJ1-2
V gene: TRBV2
CDR3 protein: CASSELGQGNYGYTF

J gene: TRBJ2-4
V gene: TRBV9
CDR3 protein: CASSLQDSLDIQYF

J gene: TRBJ1-4
V gene: TRBV7-6
CDR3 protein: CASRPGLSEKLFF

J gene: TRBJ2-7
V gene: TRBV6-6
CDR3 protein: CASSPRDRVGEQYF

J gene: TRBJ2-7
V gene: TRBV23-1
CDR3 protein: CASSQSGQGRSYEQYF

J gene: TRBJ2-2
V gene: TRBV18
CDR3 protein: CASSAGQANTGELFF

J gene: TRBJ2-1
V gene: TRBV14
CDR3 protein: CASSQDRNEQFF

J gene: TRBJ1-1
V gene: TRBV6-1
CDR3 protein: CASSQKRAGTEAFF

J gene: TRBJ2-2
V gene: TRBV7-9
CDR3 protein: CASTSVGVYTGELFF

J gene: TRBJ1-2
V gene: TRBV30
CDR3 protein: CAWRRGGYTF

J gene: TRBJ1-5
V gene: TRBV19
CDR3 protein: CASSIEAQPQHF

J gene: TRBJ1-1
V gene: TRBV5-1
CDR3 protein: CASSLAGSRRGTEAFF

J gene: TRBJ2-7
V gene: TRBV30
CDR3 protein: CAWSARGDYEQYF

J gene: TRBJ2-2
V gene: TRBV7-9
CDR3 protein: CASRAPGLAGLAGELFF

J gene: TRBJ1-6
V gene: TRBV2
CDR3 protein: CASRGSPLHF

J gene: TRBJ2-7
V gene: TRBV7-2
CDR3 protein: CASRVAGVYEQYF

J gene: TRBJ1-2
V gene: TRBV15
CDR3 protein: CATSSPGSSFYGYTF

J gene: TRBJ1-1
V gene: TRBV10-1
CDR3 protein: CASLSGRGTTEAFF

J gene: TRBJ2-7
V gene: TRBV19
CDR3 protein: CASSISAPSYEQYF

J gene: TRBJ1-2
V gene: TRBV7-9
CDR3 protein: CASSLESVRVGRNYGYTF

J gene: TRBJ2-7
V gene: TRBV5-1
CDR3 protein: CASSVPGTGFEQYF

J gene: TRBJ1-2
V gene: TRBV15
CDR3 protein: CATSRGGRSAHGYTF

J gene: .
V gene: TRBV7-2
CDR3 protein: CASSFDMEFEQYF

J gene: TRBJ2-2
V gene: TRBV7-2
CDR3 protein: CASSLAAGGGELFF

J gene: TRBJ2-7
V gene: TRBV6-1
CDR3 protein: CASSAIMDEQYF

J gene: TRBJ2-1
V gene: TRBV19
CDR3 protein: CASKMGSGDRSSYNEQFF

J gene: TRBJ1-2
V gene: TRBV15
CDR3 protein: CATSRAGGNYGYTF

J gene: TRBJ2-7
V gene: TRBV19
CDR3 protein: CASSIAGGQGSSYEQYF

J gene: TRBJ1-1
V gene: TRBV30
CDR3 protein: CAGGSQPNTEAFF

J gene: TRBJ2-3
V gene: TRBV5-1
CDR3 protein: CASRSDFTDTQYF

J gene: TRBJ2-4
V gene: TRBV5-8
CDR3 protein: CASIRAVFKNIQYF

J gene: TRBJ1-1
V gene: TRBV5-1
CDR3 protein: CASSLGTGGTEAFF

J gene: TRBJ1-1
V gene: TRBV5-1
CDR3 protein: CASSLGTDWNTEAFF

J gene: TRBJ1-3
V gene: TRBV7-2
CDR3 protein: CASSLGWGRGDTIYF

J gene: TRBJ2-1
V gene: TRBV7-9
CDR3 protein: CASSFPGTSHNEQFF

J gene: TRBJ1-5
V gene: TRBV5-1
CDR3 protein: CASSSDGLQPQHF

J gene: TRBJ2-1
V gene: TRBV27
CDR3 protein: CASSFIGGAGNEQFF

J gene: TRBJ2-3
V gene: TRBV5-1
CDR3 protein: CASSPQLGRDSTDTQYF

J gene: TRBJ2-3
V gene: TRBV2
CDR3 protein: CASTSGQGSTDTQYF

J gene: TRBJ1-5
V gene: TRBV19
CDR3 protein: CASSMEGMQPQHF

J gene: TRBJ1-2
V gene: TRBV7-2
CDR3 protein: CASSLAPGTLYGYTF

J gene: TRBJ1-6
V gene: TRBV5-1
CDR3 protein: CASSLGTGMDSPLHF

J gene: TRBJ2-2
V gene: TRBV5-1
CDR3 protein: CASSRTGAGGELFF

J gene: TRBJ1-5
V gene: TRBV28
CDR3 protein: CASSLTTAVNQPQHF

J gene: TRBJ2-7
V gene: TRBV28
CDR3 protein: CASSLGSPRVYEQYF

J gene: TRBJ1-1
V gene: TRBV7-2
CDR3 protein: CASSPGWVNTEAFF

J gene: TRBJ1-2
V gene: TRBV5-1
CDR3 protein: CASSFGTGDYGYTF

J gene: TRBJ2-7
V gene: TRBV27
CDR3 protein: CASSLLSGGANSYEQYF

J gene: TRBJ2-1
V gene: TRBV7-2
CDR3 protein: CASSIVGGHYNEQFF

J gene: TRBJ1-2
V gene: TRBV6-1
CDR3 protein: CASSEELSNGYTF